Listed here is a single T cell receptor beta chain. Antigen: not known. The data are from a study of T-cell memory formation after mild COVID-19. Germline values: CDR1 SGHTA, CDR2 FQGNSA. The CDR3 is 18 residues long. V trimming: 3 bases; J trimming: 4 bases; junction bases outside the gene matches: 13. TCRdb redid the calling of the 5' RACE reads with MiXCR, one entry per CDR3 protein. Of under 400,000 distinct CDR3 sequences in the sample, 28% were seen once. The study, taken as a whole, reports: Among clones peaking at day 37 in the second wave, SARS-CoV-2 specificity remained unconfirmed. While clones contracting from day 15 to 85 were balanced between CD4 and CD8, later expanders leaned CD4+.

The source of this sequence is an adult woman who had mild COVID-19 (a few samples of this study predate the infection). Cell type and time point are not known. Sequencing was performed on PBMCs or a T cell subset sorted from them (not recorded which). The chain couples TRBV7-2 to TRBJ1-3; 9 bases match TRBD1. CDR3 nucleotides: TGTGCCAGCAGCTTTCGCCCCGGGACAGGGAACCTCGGAAACACCATATATTTT. Residues: CASSFRPGTGNLGNTIYF.